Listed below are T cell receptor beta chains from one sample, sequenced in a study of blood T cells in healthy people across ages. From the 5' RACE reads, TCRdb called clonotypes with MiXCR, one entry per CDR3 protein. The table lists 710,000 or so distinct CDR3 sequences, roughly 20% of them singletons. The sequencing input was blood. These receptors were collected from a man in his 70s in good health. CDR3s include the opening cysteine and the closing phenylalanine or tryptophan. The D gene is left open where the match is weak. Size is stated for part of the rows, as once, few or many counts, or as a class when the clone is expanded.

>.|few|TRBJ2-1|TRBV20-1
TGCAGTGCAGAAGAGAATGAGCAGTTCTTC
CSAEENEQFF
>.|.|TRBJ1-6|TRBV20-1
TGCAGTGCAAAGGAATCCCCGGGCGGCTTCTATAATTCACCCCTCCACTTT
CSAKESPGGFYNSPLHF
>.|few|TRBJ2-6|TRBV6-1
TGTGCCAGCAAAATGTTCCCTCATAACTCTGGGGCCAACGTCCTGACTTTC
CASKMFPHNSGANVLTF
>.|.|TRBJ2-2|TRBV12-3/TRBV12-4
TGTGCCAGCAGGCGTGGGGAGCTGTTTTTT
CASRRGELFF
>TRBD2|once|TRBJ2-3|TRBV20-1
TGCAGTGCTAGAATAGCGGGCCCACTTCTAGCGGGGACTACAGATACGCAGTATTTT
CSARIAGPLLAGTTDTQYF
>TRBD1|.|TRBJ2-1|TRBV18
TGTGCCAGCTTGACCGGGACAGGGGGTTGGTTTGAGCAGTTCTTC
CASLTGTGGWFEQFF
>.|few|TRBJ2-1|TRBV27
TGTGCCAGCAGTCCCCCTTCGCGTGTGCAGTTCTTC
CASSPPSRVQFF
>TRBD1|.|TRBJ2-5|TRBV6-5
TGTGCCAGCAGTTACAGCAGGGACAGTTTATCGGGAGAGACCCAGTACTTC
CASSYSRDSLSGETQYF
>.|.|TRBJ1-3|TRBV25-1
TGTGCCAGCAGTAGGATCGGAGGAAACGCCATATATTTT
CASSRIGGNAIYF
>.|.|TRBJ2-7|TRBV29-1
TGCAGCGTTTGCGAAAGCTCCTACGAGCAGTACTTC
CSVCESSYEQYF
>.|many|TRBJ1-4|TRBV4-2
TGTGCCAGCAACATCGGTCAGGGACTTGAAAAACTGTTTTTT
CASNIGQGLEKLFF
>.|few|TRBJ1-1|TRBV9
TGTGCCAGCAGCACTCATTATGGGGGAACTGAAGCTTTCTTT
CASSTHYGGTEAFF
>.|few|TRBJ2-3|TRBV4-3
TGCGCCAGCAGCCAAAATACAGGGGCGGGAGAGGATACGCAGTATTTT
CASSQNTGAGEDTQYF
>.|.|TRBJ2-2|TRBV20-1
TGCAGTGCCCCGCCGGCGGAACGCCCGGGGGAGCTGTTTTTT
CSAPPAERPGELFF
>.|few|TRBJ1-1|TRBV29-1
TGCAGCGTTGAACAGGGGCCGGTGAACACTGAAGCTTTCTTT
CSVEQGPVNTEAFF